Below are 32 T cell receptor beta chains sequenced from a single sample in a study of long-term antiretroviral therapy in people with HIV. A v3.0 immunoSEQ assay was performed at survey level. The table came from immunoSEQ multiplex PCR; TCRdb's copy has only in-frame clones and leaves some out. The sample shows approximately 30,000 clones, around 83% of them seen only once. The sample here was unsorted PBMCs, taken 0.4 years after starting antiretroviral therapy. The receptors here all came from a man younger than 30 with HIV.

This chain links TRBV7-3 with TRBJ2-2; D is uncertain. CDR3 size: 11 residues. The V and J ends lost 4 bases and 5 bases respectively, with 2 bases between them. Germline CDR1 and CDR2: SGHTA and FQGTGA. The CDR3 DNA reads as TGTGCCAGCAGCTCGACCGGGGAGCTGTTTTTT. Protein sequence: CASSSTGELFF.

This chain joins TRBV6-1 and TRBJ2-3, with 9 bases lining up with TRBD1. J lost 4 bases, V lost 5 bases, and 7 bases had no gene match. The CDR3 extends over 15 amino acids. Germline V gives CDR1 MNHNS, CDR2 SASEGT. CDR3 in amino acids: CASSPGTGLPDTQYF. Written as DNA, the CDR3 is TGTGCCAGCAGTCCCGGGACAGGGTTGCCAGATACGCAGTATTTT.

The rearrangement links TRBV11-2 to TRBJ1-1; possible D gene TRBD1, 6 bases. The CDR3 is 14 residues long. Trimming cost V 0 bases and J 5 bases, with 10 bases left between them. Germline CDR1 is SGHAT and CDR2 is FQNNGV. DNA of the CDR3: TGTGCCAGCAGCTTAGAGGGCAGGGGTACTGAAGCTTTCTTT. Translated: CASSLEGRGTEAFF.

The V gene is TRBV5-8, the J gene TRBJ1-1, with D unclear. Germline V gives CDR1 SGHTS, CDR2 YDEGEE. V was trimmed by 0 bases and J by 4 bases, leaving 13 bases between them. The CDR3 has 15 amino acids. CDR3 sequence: CASSLGSGWGTEAFF. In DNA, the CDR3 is TGTGCCAGCAGCTTGGGTTCCGGGTGGGGCACTGAAGCTTTCTTT.

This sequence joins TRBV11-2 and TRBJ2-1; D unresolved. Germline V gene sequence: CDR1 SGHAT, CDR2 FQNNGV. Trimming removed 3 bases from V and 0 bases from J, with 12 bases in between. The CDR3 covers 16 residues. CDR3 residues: CASSFSTLTSYNEQFF. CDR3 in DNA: TGTGCCAGCAGCTTCTCGACACTCACCTCCTACAATGAGCAGTTCTTC.

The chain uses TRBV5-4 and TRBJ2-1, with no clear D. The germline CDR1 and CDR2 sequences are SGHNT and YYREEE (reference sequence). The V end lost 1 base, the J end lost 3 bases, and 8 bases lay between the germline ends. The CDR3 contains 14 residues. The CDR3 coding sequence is TGTGCCAGCAGCTTGTCCTCGTACTACAATGAGCAGTTCTTC. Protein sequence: CASSLSSYYNEQFF.

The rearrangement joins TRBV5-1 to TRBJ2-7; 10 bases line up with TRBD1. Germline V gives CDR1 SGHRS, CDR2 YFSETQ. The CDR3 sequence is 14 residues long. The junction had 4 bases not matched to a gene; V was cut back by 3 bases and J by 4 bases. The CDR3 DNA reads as TGCGCCAGCAGCTCGACAGGGGGCAGGTACGAGCAGTACTTC. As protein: CASSSTGGRYEQYF.

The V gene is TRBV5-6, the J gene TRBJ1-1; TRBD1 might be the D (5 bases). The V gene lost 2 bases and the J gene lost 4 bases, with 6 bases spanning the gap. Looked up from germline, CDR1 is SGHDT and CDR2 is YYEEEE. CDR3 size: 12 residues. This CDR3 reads CASSFRVTEAFF. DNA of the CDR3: TGTGCCAGCAGCTTCAGGGTCACTGAAGCTTTCTTT.

This CDR3 is CAAWGETEAFF. CDR3 nucleotide sequence: TGTGCCGCCTGGGGCGAGACTGAAGCTTTCTTT. J is TRBJ1-1 and V is TRBV10-3; D might be TRBD1 (5 bases). This CDR3 contains 11 residues. V was clipped by 11 bases and J by 5 bases, with 12 bases between them. Germline V gene sequence: CDR1 ENHRY, CDR2 SYGVKD.

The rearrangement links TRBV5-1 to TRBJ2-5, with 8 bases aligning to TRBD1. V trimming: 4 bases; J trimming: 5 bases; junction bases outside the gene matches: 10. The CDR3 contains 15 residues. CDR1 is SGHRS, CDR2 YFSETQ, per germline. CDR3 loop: CASSPGQGAWETQYF. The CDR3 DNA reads TGCGCCAGCAGCCCGGGGCAGGGGGCATGGGAGACCCAGTACTTC.

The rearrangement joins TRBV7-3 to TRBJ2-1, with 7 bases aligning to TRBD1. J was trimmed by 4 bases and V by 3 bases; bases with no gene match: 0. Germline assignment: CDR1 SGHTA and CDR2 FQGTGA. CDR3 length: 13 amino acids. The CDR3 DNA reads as TGTGCCAGCAGCTTGGGACAGTACAATGAGCAGTTCTTC. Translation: CASSLGQYNEQFF.

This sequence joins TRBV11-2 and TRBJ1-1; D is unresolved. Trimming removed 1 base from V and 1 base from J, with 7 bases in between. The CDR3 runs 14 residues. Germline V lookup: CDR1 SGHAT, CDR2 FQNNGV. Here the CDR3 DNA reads TGTGCCAGCAGCTTAGCCCGATCGAACACTGAAGCTTTCTTT. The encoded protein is CASSLARSNTEAFF.

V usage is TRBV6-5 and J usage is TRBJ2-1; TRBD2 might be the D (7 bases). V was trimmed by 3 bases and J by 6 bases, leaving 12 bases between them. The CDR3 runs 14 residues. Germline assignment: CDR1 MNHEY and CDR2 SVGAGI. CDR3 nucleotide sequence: TGTGCCAGCAGTTATCAGGGAGGGGGCAATGAGCAGTTCTTC. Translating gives CASSYQGGGNEQFF.

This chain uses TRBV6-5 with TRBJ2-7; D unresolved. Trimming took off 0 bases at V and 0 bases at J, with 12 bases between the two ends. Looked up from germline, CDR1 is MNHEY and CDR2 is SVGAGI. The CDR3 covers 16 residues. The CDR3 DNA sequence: TGTGCCAGCAGTTACTCCCTAGACTTCTACTCCTACGAGCAGTACTTC. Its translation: CASSYSLDFYSYEQYF.

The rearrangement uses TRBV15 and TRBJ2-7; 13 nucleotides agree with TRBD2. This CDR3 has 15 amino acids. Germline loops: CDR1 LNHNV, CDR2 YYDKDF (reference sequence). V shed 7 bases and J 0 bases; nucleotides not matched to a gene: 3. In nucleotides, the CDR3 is TGTGCCACCACGACTAGCGGGAGGAGCTCCTACGAGCAGTACTTC. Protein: CATTTSGRSSYEQYF.

The CDR3, as DNA: TGTGCCAGCAGTTACTCGCCCGACACTGAAGCTTTCTTT. Its translation: CASSYSPDTEAFF. The V and J genes are TRBV6-5 and TRBJ1-1, with D unclear. The CDR3 length is 13 residues. Germline CDR1 is MNHEY and CDR2 is SVGAGI. The V end was cut by 0 bases, the J end by 3 bases, with 5 bases between.

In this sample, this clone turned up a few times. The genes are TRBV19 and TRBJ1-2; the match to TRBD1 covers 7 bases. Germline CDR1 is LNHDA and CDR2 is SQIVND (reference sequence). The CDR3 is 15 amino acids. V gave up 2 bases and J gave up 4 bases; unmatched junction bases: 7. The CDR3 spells CASSISGGESYGYTF. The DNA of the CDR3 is TGTGCCAGTAGTATATCAGGGGGTGAAAGCTATGGCTACACCTTC.

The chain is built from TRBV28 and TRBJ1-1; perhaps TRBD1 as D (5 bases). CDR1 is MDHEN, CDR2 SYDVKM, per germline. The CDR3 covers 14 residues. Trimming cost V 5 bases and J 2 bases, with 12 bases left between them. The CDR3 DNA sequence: TGTGCCAGCAGTCTCCTGGGGCGCAACACTGAAGCTTTCTTT. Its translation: CASSLLGRNTEAFF.

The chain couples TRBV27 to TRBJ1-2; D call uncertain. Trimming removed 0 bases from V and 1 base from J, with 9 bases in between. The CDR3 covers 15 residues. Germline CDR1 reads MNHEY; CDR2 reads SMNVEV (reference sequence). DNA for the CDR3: TGTGCCAGCAGTTTATCCGCAGAAGGTAACTATGGCTACACCTTC. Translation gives CASSLSAEGNYGYTF.

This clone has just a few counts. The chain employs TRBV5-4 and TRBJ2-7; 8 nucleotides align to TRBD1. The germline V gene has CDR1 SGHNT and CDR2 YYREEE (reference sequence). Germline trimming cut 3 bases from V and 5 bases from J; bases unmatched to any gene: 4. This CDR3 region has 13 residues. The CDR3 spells CASSSRTGNEQYF. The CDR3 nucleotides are TGTGCCAGCAGCTCCCGGACAGGGAACGAGCAGTACTTC.

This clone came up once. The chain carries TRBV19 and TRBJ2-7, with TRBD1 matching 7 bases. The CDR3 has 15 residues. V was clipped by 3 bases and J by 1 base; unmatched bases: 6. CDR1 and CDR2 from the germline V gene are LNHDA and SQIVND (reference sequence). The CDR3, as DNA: TGTGCCAGTAGTATTGGCTCAGGGGGTTCCTACGAGCAGTACTTC. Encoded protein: CASSIGSGGSYEQYF.

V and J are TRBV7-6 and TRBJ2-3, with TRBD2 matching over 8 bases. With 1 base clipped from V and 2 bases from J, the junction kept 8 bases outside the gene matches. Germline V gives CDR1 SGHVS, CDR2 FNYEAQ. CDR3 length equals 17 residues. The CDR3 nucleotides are TGTGCCAGCAGCTTAGGAAGCGGGGGCCGGGTCACAGATACGCAGTATTTT. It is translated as CASSLGSGGRVTDTQYF.

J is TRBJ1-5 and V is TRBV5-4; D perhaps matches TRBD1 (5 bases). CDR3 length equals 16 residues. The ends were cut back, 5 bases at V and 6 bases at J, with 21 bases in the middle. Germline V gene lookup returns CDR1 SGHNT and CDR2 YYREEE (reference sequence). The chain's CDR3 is CASSSLPGDKGQPQHF. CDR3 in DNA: TGTGCCAGCAGTTCCCTGCCGGGGGATAAAGGTCAGCCCCAGCATTTT.

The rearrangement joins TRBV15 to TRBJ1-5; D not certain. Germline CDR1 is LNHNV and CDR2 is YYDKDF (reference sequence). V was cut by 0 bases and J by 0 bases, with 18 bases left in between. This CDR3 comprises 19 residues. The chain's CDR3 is CATSRDRAPQLYSNQPQHF. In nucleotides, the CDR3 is TGTGCCACCAGCAGAGATCGGGCGCCCCAGCTTTATAGCAATCAGCCCCAGCATTTT.

CDR3 DNA sequence: TGCGCCAGCAGCTTGACGATGAACACTGAAGCTTTCTTT. It is translated as CASSLTMNTEAFF. The J gene is TRBJ1-1, the V gene TRBV5-1; D gene ambiguous. Germline lookup yields CDR1 SGHRS and CDR2 YFSETQ. V was cut by 1 base and J by 0 bases, with 4 bases left in between. The CDR3 runs 13 residues.

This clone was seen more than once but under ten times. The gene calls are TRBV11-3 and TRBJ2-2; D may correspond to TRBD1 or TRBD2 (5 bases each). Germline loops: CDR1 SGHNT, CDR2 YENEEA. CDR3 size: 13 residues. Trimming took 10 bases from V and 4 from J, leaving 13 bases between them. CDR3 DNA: TGTGCCACCAGGGAGTCAGCCACCGGGGAGCTGTTTTTT. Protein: CATRESATGELFF.

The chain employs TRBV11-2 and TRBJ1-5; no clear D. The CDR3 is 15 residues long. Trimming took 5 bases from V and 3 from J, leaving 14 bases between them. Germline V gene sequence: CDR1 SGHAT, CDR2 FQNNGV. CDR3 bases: TGTGCCAGCAGCGAAAGCATAGCAGTCAATCAGCCCCAGCATTTT. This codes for CASSESIAVNQPQHF.

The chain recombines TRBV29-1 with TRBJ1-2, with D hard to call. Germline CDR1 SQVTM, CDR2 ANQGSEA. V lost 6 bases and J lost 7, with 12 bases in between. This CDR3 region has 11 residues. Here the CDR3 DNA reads TGCAGCGTGGCGGAGCGGGTTGGCTACACCTTC. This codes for CSVAERVGYTF.

This CDR3 reads CASTETGGASDF. CDR3 nucleotides: TGTGCCAGCACTGAAACAGGGGGCGCCTCCGACTTC. The chain uses TRBV21-1 and TRBJ2-5; TRBD1, the D gene given by the table, was not confirmed from the DNA. TRBV21-1 counts as a pseudogene. This CDR3 has 12 amino acids.

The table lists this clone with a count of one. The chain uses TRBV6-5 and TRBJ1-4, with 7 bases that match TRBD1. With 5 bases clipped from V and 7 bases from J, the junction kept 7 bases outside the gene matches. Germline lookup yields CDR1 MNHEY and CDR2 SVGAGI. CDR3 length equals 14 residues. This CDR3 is CASSGGTDGEKLFF. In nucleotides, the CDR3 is TGTGCCAGCAGTGGAGGGACAGACGGTGAAAAACTGTTTTTT.

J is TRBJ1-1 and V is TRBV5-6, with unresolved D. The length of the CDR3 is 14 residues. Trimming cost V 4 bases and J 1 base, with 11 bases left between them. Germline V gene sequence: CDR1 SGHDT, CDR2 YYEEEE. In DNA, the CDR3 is TGTGCCAGCAGCCCGTTTACCGGGAACACTGAAGCTTTCTTT. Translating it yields CASSPFTGNTEAFF.

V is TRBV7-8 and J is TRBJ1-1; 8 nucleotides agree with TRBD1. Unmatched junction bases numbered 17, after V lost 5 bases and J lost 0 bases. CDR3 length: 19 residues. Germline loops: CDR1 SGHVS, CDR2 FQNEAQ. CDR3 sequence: CASSRFPGGALHMNTEAFF. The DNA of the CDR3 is TGTGCCAGCAGCCGATTTCCAGGGGGCGCACTTCATATGAACACTGAAGCTTTCTTT.